Each of the 27 T cell receptor beta chains below was sequenced from the same sample in a study of blood T cell repertoires in COVID-19. The assay was immunoSEQ multiplex PCR, and TCRdb's table has in-frame clones only and misses some. The sample holds 90,000 to 120,000 clones; 88% are singletons and the top ten take 5.5% to 8%. The material sequenced was peripheral blood. These receptors were collected from a man aged 50 to 59 with active or convalescent COVID-19.

The sample holds a few counts of this clone. The genes are TRBV5-4 and TRBJ1-4, with 7 bases that match TRBD1. The length of the CDR3 is 15 residues. The ends lost 4 bases at V and 6 bases at J; junction bases unmatched: 9. Germline CDR1 SGHNT, CDR2 YYREEE (reference sequence). The CDR3 bases are TGTGCCAGCAGCACCCTCGGCCAGGGGGATGAAAAACTGTTTTTT. Translating gives CASSTLGQGDEKLFF. Full variable domain (remainder filled in from reference TRBV5-4 and TRBJ1-4): ETGVTQSPTHLIKTRGQQVTLRCSSQSGHNTVSWYQQALGQGPQFIFQYYREEENGRGNFPPRFSGLQFPNYSSELNVNALELDDSALYLCASSTLGQGDEKLFFGSGTQLSVL.

CDR3 nucleotides: TGTGCCAGCAGTCCGGGACAGGGGTTAGAGACCCAGTACTTC. Translated: CASSPGQGLETQYF. The rearrangement joins TRBV6-5 to TRBJ2-5; 10 nucleotides match TRBD1. V lost 5 bases to trimming and J lost 4 bases; unmatched junction nucleotides: 4. The CDR3 totals 14 residues. CDR1 and CDR2 (germline): MNHEY, SVGAGI.

V gene TRBV19 combines with J gene TRBJ2-6, with 7 bases fitting TRBD2. Looked up from germline, CDR1 is LNHDA and CDR2 is SQIVND (reference sequence). This CDR3 contains 18 residues. J was trimmed by 0 bases and V by 3 bases; bases with no gene match: 8. The CDR3 sequence: CASSIGGMAFSGANVLTF. Here the CDR3 DNA reads TGTGCCAGTAGTATCGGGGGGATGGCCTTCTCTGGGGCCAACGTCCTGACTTTC.

V usage is TRBV7-2 and J usage is TRBJ2-1; 7 bases map to TRBD2. The germline CDR1 and CDR2 sequences are SGHTA and FQGNSA. The CDR3 consists of 15 residues. V shed 1 base and J 5 bases; nucleotides not matched to a gene: 5. CDR3 protein: CASSLEGGSHNEQFF. CDR3 DNA sequence: TGTGCCAGCAGCTTAGAAGGCGGGAGCCACAATGAGCAGTTCTTC.

CDR3 bases: TGTGCCAGCAGCTTAGAAGGGACTCCCGACAATGAGCAGTTCTTC. Translation: CASSLEGTPDNEQFF. The chain uses TRBV7-6 and TRBJ2-1; tentatively, D is TRBD2 (6 bases). CDR3 length: 15 amino acids. Deletions cut 1 base from V and 5 bases from J, with 12 bases between. In germline, CDR1 is SGHVS, CDR2 FNYEAQ. Using reference TRBV7-6 and TRBJ2-1 for the parts outside the CDR3, the full variable domain is GAGVSQSPRYKVTKRGQDVALRCDPISGHVSLYWYRQALGQGPEFLTYFNYEAQQDKSGLPNDRFSAERPEGSISTLTIQRTEQRDSAMYRCASSLEGTPDNEQFFGPGTRLTVL.

The chain employs TRBV7-2 and TRBJ2-5; TRBD2 matches 7 bases. J was trimmed by 4 bases and V by 1 base; bases with no gene match: 6. Per the germline V gene, CDR1 is SGHTA and CDR2 is FQGNSA. This CDR3 spans 15 amino acids. The CDR3 bases are TGTGCCAGCAGCTTAGGTCGGGGGGTCGGAGAGACCCAGTACTTC. Amino acid sequence: CASSLGRGVGETQYF.

The V and J genes are TRBV6-5 and TRBJ2-5, with TRBD2 matching 8 bases. Trimming removed 6 bases from V and 9 bases from J; junction bases left unmatched: 15. Germline V gene data show CDR1 as MNHEY and CDR2 as SVGAGI. The CDR3 extends over 15 amino acids. CDR3 region: CASRFRSGTRFSQYF. The CDR3 DNA is TGTGCCAGCAGGTTCCGCTCCGGGACTAGGTTTTCCCAGTACTTC.

The chain combines TRBV6-5 with TRBJ2-7; 7 bases match TRBD1. Germline V gene sequence: CDR1 MNHEY, CDR2 SVGAGI. V was clipped by 5 bases and J by 4 bases; unmatched bases: 8. This CDR3 comprises 14 residues. In nucleotides, the CDR3 is TGTGCCAGCAGTCCGGCCGGGACAGATTACGAGCAGTACTTC. This translates into CASSPAGTDYEQYF.

V gene TRBV11-2 combines with J gene TRBJ2-7; 14 positions agree with TRBD2. Germline values: CDR1 SGHAT, CDR2 FQNNGV. The ends lost 4 bases at V and 1 base at J; junction bases unmatched: 0. The CDR3 extends over 15 amino acids. CDR3 bases: TGTGCCAGCAGCTGGACTAGCGGGAGGTCCTACGAGCAGTACTTC. Amino acids: CASSWTSGRSYEQYF.

The J gene is TRBJ1-1, the V gene TRBV29-1; D uncertain. Germline assignment: CDR1 SQVTM and CDR2 ANQGSEA. The V gene lost 4 bases and the J gene lost 4 bases, with 7 bases spanning the gap. CDR3 length equals 11 residues. Here the CDR3 reads CSVGRPTEAFF. CDR3 DNA: TGCAGCGTTGGCAGGCCCACTGAAGCTTTCTTT.

The rearrangement uses TRBV5-1 and TRBJ1-6; D not resolved. Between the trimmed V and J ends, which lost 0 bases and 6 bases, there was a span of 10 bases. The CDR3 loop spans 15 amino acids. Germline CDR1 reads SGHRS; CDR2 reads YFSETQ. The CDR3 spells CASSLVEGGNSPLHF. The DNA for the CDR3 is TGCGCCAGCAGCTTGGTAGAGGGCGGTAATTCACCCCTCCACTTT.

The genes are TRBV2 and TRBJ2-5; the D gene is possibly TRBD1 (6 bases). V gave up 7 bases and J gave up 3 bases, with 9 bases separating them. Per the germline V gene, CDR1 is SNHLY and CDR2 is FYNNEI. The CDR3 runs to 12 residues. The CDR3 DNA reads as TGTGCCAGCACTAGGACAGAAGAGACCCAGTACTTC. Translating gives CASTRTEETQYF.

The chain couples TRBV9 to TRBJ2-3, with 9 bases lining up with TRBD1. The J segment lost 6 bases and the V segment lost 0 bases, leaving 8 bases of the junction unmatched. Germline CDR1 is SGDLS and CDR2 is YYNGEE. The CDR3 contains 16 residues. The CDR3 is CASSVATTGTGDTQYF. CDR3 sequence (DNA): TGTGCCAGCAGCGTAGCGACCACCGGGACAGGGGATACGCAGTATTTT.

The chain employs TRBV6-1 and TRBJ2-1; the match to TRBD1 covers 9 bases. The CDR3 runs 16 residues. With V trimmed by 2 bases and J by 8 bases, 10 bases remained unmatched. Germline loops: CDR1 MNHNS, CDR2 SASEGT. CDR3 nucleotide sequence: TGTGCCAGCAGTGAACCGGGACAGGGTCAAGGGTATGAGCAGTTCTTC. Translating it yields CASSEPGQGQGYEQFF.

This clone was detected only a few times. V and J are TRBV3-1 (or the pseudogene TRBV3-2) and TRBJ1-5; possibly TRBD1 for D (5 bases). There are 15 residues in the CDR3. CDR1 and CDR2 (germline): LGHDT, YNNKEL (reference sequence). V was shortened by 1 base and J by 5 bases, with 12 bases between the two germline ends. This CDR3 reads CASSQAGGGDQPQHF. The DNA of the CDR3 is TGTGCCAGCAGCCAAGCGGGGGGGGGAGATCAGCCCCAGCATTTT.

This clone was seen more than once but under ten times. The V gene is TRBV23-1, the J gene TRBJ2-4, with 9 bases fitting TRBD1. TRBV23-1 is labeled an ORF, and its function is uncertain. There are 17 residues in the CDR3. V shed 3 bases, J shed 3 bases, and the junction held 9 bases outside the gene matches. The CDR3 sequence is CASSQNRDRDGKNIQYF. The CDR3 nucleotides read TGCGCCAGCAGTCAGAACCGGGACAGGGACGGCAAAAACATTCAGTACTTC.

The chain couples TRBV3-1 (or the pseudogene TRBV3-2) to TRBJ2-7; 11 nucleotides match TRBD1. The length of the CDR3 is 17 residues. Germline V gene data show CDR1 as LGHDT and CDR2 as YNNKEL (reference sequence). V gave up 1 base and J gave up 0 bases; unmatched junction bases: 5. This chain's CDR3 is CASSQGTGGSLSYEQYF. The CDR3 nucleotides read TGTGCCAGCAGCCAAGGGACAGGGGGCTCCCTCTCCTACGAGCAGTACTTC.

The rearrangement uses TRBV11-2 and TRBJ2-5; 9 nucleotides match TRBD2. V was clipped by 1 base and J by 2 bases; unmatched bases: 2. This CDR3 is 15 amino acids long. Germline V gives CDR1 SGHAT, CDR2 FQNNGV. CDR3 loop: CASSLVAGVQETQYF. The CDR3 DNA follows: TGTGCCAGCAGCTTAGTAGCGGGAGTGCAAGAGACCCAGTACTTC.

This chain joins TRBV5-1 and TRBJ2-1, with D unclear. CDR1 is SGHRS and CDR2 is YFSETQ in the germline V gene. This CDR3 contains 14 residues. Trimming took off 0 bases at V and 4 bases at J, with 8 bases between the two ends. The CDR3 coding sequence is TGCGCCAGCAGCTTGGCCGAGGCTTACAATGAGCAGTTCTTC. Translating gives CASSLAEAYNEQFF.

The J gene is TRBJ2-7, the V gene TRBV11-2, with D unresolved. This CDR3 has 14 amino acids. V was pared by 2 bases and J by 3 bases, with 11 bases between. CDR1 is SGHAT, CDR2 FQNNGV, per germline. CDR3 region: CASSLFSRFYEQYF. The CDR3 coding sequence is TGTGCCAGCAGCTTATTCTCCAGGTTCTACGAGCAGTACTTC. Variable domain in full (rest from reference TRBV11-2 and TRBJ2-7): EAGVAQSPRYKIIEKRQSVAFWCNPISGHATLYWYQQILGQGPKLLIQFQNNGVVDDSQLPKDRFSAERLKGVDSTLKIQPAKLEDSAVYLCASSLFSRFYEQYFGPGTRLTVT.

CDR3 sequence (DNA): TGTGCCAGCAGCGTACTTGGCGGGAGGGAACCCGCAGAGACCCAGTACTTC. Translated, it gives CASSVLGGREPAETQYF. The V and J genes are TRBV9 and TRBJ2-5; 9 nucleotides agree with TRBD2. Germline V gives CDR1 SGDLS, CDR2 YYNGEE. V shed 1 base, J shed 4 bases, and the junction held 11 bases outside the gene matches. The length of the CDR3 is 17 residues.

This chain joins TRBV7-2 and TRBJ2-2, with 8 bases lining up with TRBD2. With 4 bases clipped from V and 4 bases from J, the junction kept 8 bases outside the gene matches. The CDR3 runs to 16 residues. Germline V CDR1 and CDR2: SGHTA, FQGNSA. Here the CDR3 DNA reads TGTGCCAGCAGCTCGACAGCGGGAGTAAGCACCGGGGAGCTGTTTTTT. It yields the protein CASSSTAGVSTGELFF.

The rearrangement links TRBV10-3 to TRBJ1-1, with 11 bases lining up with TRBD1. This CDR3 spans 16 amino acids. CDR1 is ENHRY and CDR2 is SYGVKD in the germline V gene. After removal of 7 bases from V and 5 bases from J, the junction contained 12 bases not matched to a gene. The CDR3: CAIMPGQGVGGTEAFF. CDR3 coding DNA: TGTGCCATCATGCCGGGACAGGGGGTAGGGGGGACTGAAGCTTTCTTT.

The chain is built from TRBV6-2 or TRBV6-3 and TRBJ2-7; TRBD2 aligns across 9 bases. Per germline, CDR1 MNHEY and CDR2 SVGEGT. Losses at the gene ends were 4 bases for V and 2 bases for J; bases not matched to a gene: 9. The CDR3 covers 16 residues. The CDR3 nucleotides read TGTGCCAGCAGTTTATCCCTAGCGGGAACAACCTACGAGCAGTACTTC. Its translation: CASSLSLAGTTYEQYF.

The chain uses TRBV30 and TRBJ1-2, with unresolved D. The CDR3 is made up of 13 amino acids. V lost 0 bases to trimming and J lost 4 bases, with 9 bases between them. Per germline, CDR1 GTSNPN and CDR2 SVGIG (reference sequence). CDR3 nucleotide sequence: TGTGCCTGGAGTGTCTCCGAGTTCTATGGCTACACCTTC. It yields the protein CAWSVSEFYGYTF. The full variable domain, in which reference TRBV30 and TRBJ1-2 provide the parts outside the CDR3, is SQTIHQWPATLVQPVGSPLSLECTVEGTSNPNLYWYRQAAGRGLQLLFYSVGIGQISSEVPQNLSASRPQDRQFILSSKKLLLSDSGFYLCAWSVSEFYGYTFGSGTRLTVV.

This chain links TRBV18 with TRBJ2-1; no clear D gene. The CDR3 covers 18 residues. CDR1 KGHSH and CDR2 LQKENI come from the germline V gene. The ends were cut back, 0 bases at V and 0 bases at J, with 15 bases in the middle. The CDR3 loop is CASSPPSLSVSSYNEQFF. CDR3 in DNA: TGTGCCAGCTCACCACCGTCCCTAAGCGTAAGCTCCTACAATGAGCAGTTCTTC.

The rearrangement uses TRBV2 and TRBJ2-5; possibly TRBD1 for D (6 bases). The ends were cut back, 11 bases at V and 0 bases at J, with 10 bases in the middle. The CDR3 is made up of 12 amino acids. CDR1 is SNHLY, CDR2 FYNNEI, per germline. The CDR3 is CAGRQDQETQYF. CDR3 coding DNA: TGTGCCGGACGACAGGACCAAGAGACCCAGTACTTC.